Following are 21 T cell receptor beta chains from one sample sequenced in a study of T cell responses to AZD1222 COVID-19 vaccine. The method was immunoSEQ multiplex PCR; TCRdb's version includes in-frame clones alone and lacks a portion of them. The data contain about 130,000 clones, about 92% of them seen just once; the ten biggest clones take up about 3.5%. Specimen: peripheral blood, collected 28 days after the second AZD1222 dose. All receptors come from an adult who received the AZD1222 COVID-19 vaccine.

V usage is TRBV7-9 and J usage is TRBJ2-3; 7 bases map to TRBD1. The CDR3 runs 12 residues. V lost 6 bases, J lost 7 bases, and 4 bases stayed unmatched. Germline V gives CDR1 SEHNR, CDR2 FQNEAQ (reference sequence). CDR3 protein: CASRMGQNTQYF. The CDR3 nucleotides read TGTGCCAGCAGAATGGGACAGAATACGCAGTATTTT.

The chain couples TRBV27 to TRBJ1-1, with D tentatively TRBD1 (5 bases). CDR3 size: 14 residues. With 5 bases removed from V and 3 bases from J, the gap between germline ends came to 13 bases. CDR1 MNHEY and CDR2 SMNVEV come from the germline V gene (reference sequence). CDR3 bases: TGTGCCAGCAGTCAAACCCGGGGGTACACTGAAGCTTTCTTT. It codes for CASSQTRGYTEAFF.

The gene calls are TRBV5-1 and TRBJ1-5, with no clear D. There are 15 residues in the CDR3. Germline V gene data show CDR1 as SGHRS and CDR2 as YFSETQ. Trimming stripped 0 bases from V and 4 bases from J, with 11 bases between. The CDR3 here is CASSLGTSLNQPQHF. The CDR3 coding sequence is TGCGCCAGCAGCTTGGGGACCAGCCTAAATCAGCCCCAGCATTTT. The variable domain in full, with the rest retrieved from reference TRBV5-1 and TRBJ1-5, is KAGVTQTPRYLIKTRGQQVTLSCSPISGHRSVSWYQQTPGQGLQFLFEYFSETQRNKGNFPGRFSGRQFSNSRSEMNVSTLELGDSALYLCASSLGTSLNQPQHFGDGTRLSIL.

This clone occurred once. The chain recombines TRBV7-2 with TRBJ1-2; 7 bases align to TRBD1. The CDR3 sequence is 14 residues long. V shed 10 bases and J 4 bases; nucleotides not matched to a gene: 12. The germline gives CDR1 SGHTA, CDR2 FQGNSA. CDR3 coding DNA: TGTGCCATCTCCCCAGGGGGACTCGTCTATGGCTACACCTTC. It translates to CAISPGGLVYGYTF.

The rearrangement links TRBV4-1 to TRBJ1-3; D uncertain. CDR1 is MGHRA, CDR2 YSYEKL, per germline. The CDR3 contains 17 residues. Trimming pared 0 bases from V and 0 bases from J, leaving 12 bases between. DNA for the CDR3: TGCGCCAGCAGCCAAGACGGGCGGGCCTTCTCTGGAAACACCATATATTTT. Translating gives CASSQDGRAFSGNTIYF.

V gene TRBV5-6 combines with J gene TRBJ2-5, with D possibly being TRBD2 (6 bases). Per germline, CDR1 SGHDT and CDR2 YYEEEE. The CDR3 contains 14 residues. The germline V and J ends were trimmed by 0 bases and 5 bases, with 11 bases remaining between them. The chain's CDR3 is CASSLEEGLETQYF. CDR3 nucleotides: TGTGCCAGCAGCTTGGAGGAGGGGCTGGAGACCCAGTACTTC.

The chain joins TRBV6-6 to TRBJ2-2, with D possibly matching TRBD2 (6 bases). CDR1 and CDR2 from the germline V gene are MNHNY and SVGAGI (reference sequence). The CDR3 covers 14 residues. Trimming stripped 6 bases from V and 7 bases from J, with 15 bases between. Here the CDR3 reads CASSLLRGIGELFF. DNA of the CDR3: TGTGCCAGCAGCCTCCTGCGGGGAATCGGGGAGCTGTTTTTT.

This clone was seen once. The chain has TRBV9 and TRBJ2-1; TRBD1 aligns across 7 bases. Germline values: CDR1 SGDLS, CDR2 YYNGEE. This CDR3 contains 17 residues. The V gene end was trimmed by 0 bases and the J gene end by 7 bases; junction bases not matched to a gene: 13. This CDR3 reads CASSVAPWTGVINEQFF. The CDR3 DNA reads as TGTGCCAGCAGCGTAGCCCCTTGGACAGGAGTAATTAATGAGCAGTTCTTC.

The rearrangement uses TRBV28 and TRBJ1-1; D is undetermined. This CDR3 has 14 amino acids. The V end lost 6 bases, the J end lost 5 bases, and 16 bases lay between the germline ends. The germline CDR1 and CDR2 sequences are MDHEN and SYDVKM. CDR3 bases: TGTGCCAGCAGCCTCGACACGACTCGGACTGAAGCTTTCTTT. Translating it yields CASSLDTTRTEAFF.

This clone was counted a single time. The chain recombines TRBV6-1 with TRBJ1-1; the D gene is possibly TRBD1 (5 bases). V was cut by 1 base and J by 0 bases, with 9 bases left in between. Per germline, CDR1 MNHNS and CDR2 SASEGT. This CDR3 comprises 15 residues. The DNA of the CDR3 is TGTGCCAGCAGTGAAGTAGACAGAATGAACACTGAAGCTTTCTTT. Protein: CASSEVDRMNTEAFF.

V is TRBV21-1 and J is TRBJ2-5; the tabulated D call, TRBD2, remains unverified against the DNA. TRBV21-1 is designated a pseudogene. This CDR3 contains 16 residues. The CDR3 DNA reads TGTGCCAGCAGCTTCAGTAGCGGGAGACTCCAAGAGACCCAGTACTTC. Translated: CASSFSSGRLQETQYF.

CDR3 DNA: TGTGCCAGCAGTGAATCTTTGGGGACGGGCAATCAGCCCCAGCATTTT. This translates into CASSESLGTGNQPQHF. The J gene is TRBJ1-5, the V gene TRBV25-1, with a possible D match to TRBD1 (5 bases). This CDR3 is 16 amino acids long. Per germline, CDR1 MGHDK and CDR2 SYGVNS. Trimming left V 1 base short and J 2 bases short, with 12 bases between.

The J gene is TRBJ2-1, the V gene TRBV6-2 or TRBV6-3; 9 bases line up with TRBD2. CDR1 and CDR2 (germline): MNHEY, SVGEGT. The CDR3 spans 16 residues. Unmatched junction bases numbered 6, after V lost 2 bases and J lost 4 bases. The CDR3 loop is CASSYLVAGAYNEQFF. CDR3 nucleotide sequence: TGTGCCAGCAGTTACCTGGTAGCGGGAGCTTACAATGAGCAGTTCTTC.

The chain combines TRBV28 with TRBJ2-1; D is ambiguous. The germline V gene has CDR1 MDHEN and CDR2 SYDVKM. Trimming left V 7 bases short and J 9 bases short, with 13 bases between. The CDR3 is 12 amino acids. The CDR3 loop reads CASNLFGIEQFF. CDR3 in DNA: TGTGCCAGCAACCTCTTCGGTATTGAGCAGTTCTTC.

The DNA of the CDR3 is TGCGCCAGCAGGGAACAGCACACCGGGGAGCTGTTTTTT. This encodes CASREQHTGELFF. V usage is TRBV10-1 and J usage is TRBJ2-2; D call uncertain. This CDR3 has 13 residues. Per the germline V gene, CDR1 is WNHNN and CDR2 is SYGVQD (reference sequence). V was trimmed by 6 bases and J by 3 bases, leaving 8 bases between them.

The CDR3 region is CASSGRGEVNEQFF. CDR3 bases: TGTGCCAGCAGCGGGAGAGGGGAAGTTAATGAGCAGTTCTTC. The chain carries TRBV11-3 and TRBJ2-1; D assignment may be TRBD1 or TRBD2 (5 bases each). Trimming cost V 5 bases and J 7 bases, with 15 bases left between them. Germline loops: CDR1 SGHNT, CDR2 YENEEA. CDR3 length: 14 residues.

In this sample, this clone turned up a few times. J is TRBJ1-1 and V is TRBV6-2 or TRBV6-3; D is ambiguous. In germline, CDR1 is MNHEY, CDR2 SVGEGT. Trimming left V 5 bases short and J 10 bases short, with 17 bases between. This CDR3 has 13 residues. CDR3 DNA sequence: TGTGCCAGCAGTCTGATGACCGATCGGGGAGCTTTCTTT. Encoded protein: CASSLMTDRGAFF.

The chain carries TRBV10-3 and TRBJ1-2, with 7 bases lining up with TRBD1. This CDR3 comprises 15 residues. Germline values: CDR1 ENHRY, CDR2 SYGVKD. The junction had 5 bases not matched to a gene; V was cut back by 0 bases and J by 4 bases. The CDR3: CAISESGQGVYGYTF. The CDR3 DNA sequence: TGTGCCATCAGTGAGTCAGGCCAGGGGGTCTATGGCTACACCTTC.

This rearrangement joins TRBV3-1 (or the pseudogene TRBV3-2) to TRBJ2-2; TRBD2 aligns across 11 bases. Losses at the gene ends were 4 bases for V and 7 bases for J; bases not matched to a gene: 11. There are 17 residues in the CDR3. CDR1 is LGHDT, CDR2 YNNKEL, per germline (reference sequence). CDR3 protein: CASSPRGSGRAGGELFF. CDR3 nucleotide sequence: TGTGCCAGCAGCCCCCGGGGTAGCGGGAGGGCCGGCGGGGAGCTGTTTTTT.

The chain carries TRBV27 and TRBJ2-7; 11 bases line up with TRBD1. V was pared by 4 bases and J by 6 bases, with 8 bases of the junction left unmatched. Germline CDR1 is MNHEY and CDR2 is SMNVEV (reference sequence). This CDR3 has 15 amino acids. Here the CDR3 DNA reads TGTGCCAGCAGTTCCCGGACAGGGGGCGTGGGCGAGCAGTACTTC. Translated, it gives CASSSRTGGVGEQYF.

The chain links TRBV28 to TRBJ2-1; TRBD1 matches 11 bases. The junction had 7 bases not matched to a gene; V was cut back by 6 bases and J by 6 bases. The CDR3 loop spans 15 amino acids. The V gene's germline CDR1 is MDHEN and CDR2 SYDVKM. The CDR3 loop reads CASSIGGTGGNEQFF. The CDR3, as DNA: TGTGCCAGCAGCATAGGGGGGACAGGGGGCAATGAGCAGTTCTTC.